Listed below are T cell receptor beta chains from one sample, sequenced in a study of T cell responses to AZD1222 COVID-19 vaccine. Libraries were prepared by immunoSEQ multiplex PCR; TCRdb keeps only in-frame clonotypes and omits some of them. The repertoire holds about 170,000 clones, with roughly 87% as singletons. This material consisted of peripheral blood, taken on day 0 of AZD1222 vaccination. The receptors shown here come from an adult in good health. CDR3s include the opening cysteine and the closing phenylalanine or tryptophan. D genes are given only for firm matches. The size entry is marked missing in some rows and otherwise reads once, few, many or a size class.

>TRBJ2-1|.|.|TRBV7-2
CASSPGPANEQFF
TGTGCCAGCAGCCCGGGACCCGCCAATGAGCAGTTCTTC
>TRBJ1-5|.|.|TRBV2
CASSLRGGNQPQHF
TGTGCCAGCAGTTTGCGAGGGGGCAATCAGCCCCAGCATTTT
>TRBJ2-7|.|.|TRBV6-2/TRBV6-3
CASSYSAGSSYEQYF
TGTGCCAGCAGTTACTCGGCAGGGAGCTCCTACGAGCAGTACTTC
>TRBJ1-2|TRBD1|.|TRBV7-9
CASSPQGGSGYTF
TGTGCCAGCAGCCCACAGGGGGGGAGTGGCTACACCTTC
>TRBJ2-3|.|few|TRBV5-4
CASSPGGQGTDTQYF
TGTGCCAGCAGCCCAGGAGGCCAGGGCACAGATACGCAGTATTTT
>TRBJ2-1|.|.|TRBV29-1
CSVVGGAYGNEQFF
TGCAGCGTTGTGGGGGGGGCATATGGCAATGAGCAGTTCTTC
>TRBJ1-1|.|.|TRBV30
CAWSVGVNPEAFF
TGTGCCTGGAGTGTAGGGGTTAACCCTGAAGCTTTCTTT
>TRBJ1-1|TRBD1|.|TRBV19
CASSLWTGNTEAFF
TGTGCCAGTAGTCTATGGACAGGGAACACTGAAGCTTTCTTT
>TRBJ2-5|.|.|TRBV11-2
CASSLGGITTQYF
TGTGCCAGCAGCTTAGGGGGGATAACGACCCAGTACTTC
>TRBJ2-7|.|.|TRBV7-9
CASSLEAGRAATTYEQYF
TGTGCCAGCAGCTTAGAGGCAGGGCGGGCCGCGACCACCTACGAGCAGTACTTC
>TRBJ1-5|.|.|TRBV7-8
CASSHQEFGTSNQPQHF
TGTGCCAGCAGCCACCAGGAGTTTGGGACTAGCAATCAGCCCCAGCATTTT
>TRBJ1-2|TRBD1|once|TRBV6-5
CASSPGQGAPYGYTF
TGTGCCAGCAGTCCGGGACAGGGGGCTCCCTATGGCTACACCTTC